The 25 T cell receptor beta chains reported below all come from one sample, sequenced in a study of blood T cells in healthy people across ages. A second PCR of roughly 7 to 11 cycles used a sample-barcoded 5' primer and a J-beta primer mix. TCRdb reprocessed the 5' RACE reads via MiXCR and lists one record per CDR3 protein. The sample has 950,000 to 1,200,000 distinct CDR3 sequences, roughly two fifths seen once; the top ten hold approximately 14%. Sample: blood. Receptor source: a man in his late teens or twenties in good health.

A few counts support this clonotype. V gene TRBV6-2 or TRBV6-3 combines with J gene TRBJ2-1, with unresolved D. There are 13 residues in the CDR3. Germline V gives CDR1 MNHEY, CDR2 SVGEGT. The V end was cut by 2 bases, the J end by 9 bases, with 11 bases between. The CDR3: CASSYTWAGEQFF. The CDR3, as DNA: TGTGCCAGCAGTTACACGTGGGCCGGTGAGCAGTTCTTC.

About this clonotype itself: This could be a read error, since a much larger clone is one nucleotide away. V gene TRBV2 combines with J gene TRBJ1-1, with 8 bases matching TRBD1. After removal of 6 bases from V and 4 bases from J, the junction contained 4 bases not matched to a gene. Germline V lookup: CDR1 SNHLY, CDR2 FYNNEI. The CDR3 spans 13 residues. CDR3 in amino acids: CASRFTGGTEAFF. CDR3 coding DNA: TGTGCCAGCAGGTTTACAGGGGGCACTGAAGCTTTCTTT.

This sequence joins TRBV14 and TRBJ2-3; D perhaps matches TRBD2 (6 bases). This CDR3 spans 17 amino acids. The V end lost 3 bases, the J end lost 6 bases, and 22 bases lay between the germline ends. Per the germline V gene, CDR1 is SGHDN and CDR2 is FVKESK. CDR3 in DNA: TGTGCCAGCAGCCAGCGGTCCCTCGGAGGGCGGTTGGATACGCAGTATTTT. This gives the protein CASSQRSLGGRLDTQYF.

The DNA of the CDR3 is TGCGCCAGCAGCTCTTCACAGGGGAACACCGGGGAGCTGTTTTTT. Residues: CASSSSQGNTGELFF. V gene TRBV5-1 combines with J gene TRBJ2-2, with D tentatively TRBD1 (6 bases). This CDR3 is 15 amino acids long. Germline loops: CDR1 SGHRS, CDR2 YFSETQ. V lost 3 bases to trimming and J lost 1 base, with 10 bases between them.

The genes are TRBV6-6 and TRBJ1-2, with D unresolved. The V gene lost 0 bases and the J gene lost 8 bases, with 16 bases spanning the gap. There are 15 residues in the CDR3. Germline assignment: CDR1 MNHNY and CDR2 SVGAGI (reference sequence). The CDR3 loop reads CASSYSGEGAGGYTF. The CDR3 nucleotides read TGTGCCAGCAGTTACTCTGGGGAGGGTGCCGGAGGCTACACCTTC.

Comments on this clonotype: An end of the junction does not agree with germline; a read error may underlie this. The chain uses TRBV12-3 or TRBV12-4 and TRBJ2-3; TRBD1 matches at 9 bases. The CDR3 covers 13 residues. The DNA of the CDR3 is TGTGCCATCGGACAGGGGACAACAGATGCGCAGTATTTT. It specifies CAIGQGTTDAQYF.

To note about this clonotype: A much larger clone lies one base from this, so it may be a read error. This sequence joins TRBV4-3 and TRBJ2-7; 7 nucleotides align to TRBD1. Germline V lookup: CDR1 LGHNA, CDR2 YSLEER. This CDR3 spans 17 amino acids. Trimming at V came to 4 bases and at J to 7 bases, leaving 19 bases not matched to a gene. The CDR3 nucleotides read TGCGCCAGCAGCCGGAGACAGGGAATTGACTCCTACAATGAGCAGTACTTC. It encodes CASSRRQGIDSYNEQYF.

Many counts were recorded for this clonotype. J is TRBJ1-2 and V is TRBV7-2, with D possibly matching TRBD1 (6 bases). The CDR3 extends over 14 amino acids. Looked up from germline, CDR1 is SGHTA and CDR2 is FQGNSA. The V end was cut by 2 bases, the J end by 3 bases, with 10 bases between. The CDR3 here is CASSLQTGDYGYTF. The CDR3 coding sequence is TGTGCCAGCAGCTTACAGACAGGCGACTATGGCTACACCTTC.

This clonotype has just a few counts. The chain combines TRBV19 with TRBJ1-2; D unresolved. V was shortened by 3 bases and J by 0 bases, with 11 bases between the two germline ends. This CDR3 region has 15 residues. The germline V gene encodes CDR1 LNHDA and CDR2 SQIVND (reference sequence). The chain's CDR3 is CASSIQAGPNYGYTF. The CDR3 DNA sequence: TGTGCCAGTAGTATCCAAGCAGGTCCTAACTATGGCTACACCTTC.

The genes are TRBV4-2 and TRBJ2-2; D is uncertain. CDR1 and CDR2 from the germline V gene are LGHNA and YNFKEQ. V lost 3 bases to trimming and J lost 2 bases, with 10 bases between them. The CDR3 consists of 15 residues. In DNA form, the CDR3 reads TGTGCCAGCAGCCAGCACGTAAAAAACACCGGGGAGCTGTTTTTT. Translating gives CASSQHVKNTGELFF.

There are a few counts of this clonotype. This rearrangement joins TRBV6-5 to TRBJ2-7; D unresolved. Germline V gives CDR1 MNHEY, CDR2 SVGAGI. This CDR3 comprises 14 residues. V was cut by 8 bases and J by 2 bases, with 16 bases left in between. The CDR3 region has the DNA TGTGCCAGCGTGACGGAGACCCCCCCCTACGAGCAGTACTTC. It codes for CASVTETPPYEQYF.

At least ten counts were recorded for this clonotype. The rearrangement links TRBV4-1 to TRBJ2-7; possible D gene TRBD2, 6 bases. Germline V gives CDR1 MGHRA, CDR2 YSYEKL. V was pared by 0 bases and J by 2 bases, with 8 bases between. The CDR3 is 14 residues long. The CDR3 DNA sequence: TGCGCCAGCAGCCAAGACGCGGGGACCTACGAGCAGTACTTC. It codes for CASSQDAGTYEQYF.

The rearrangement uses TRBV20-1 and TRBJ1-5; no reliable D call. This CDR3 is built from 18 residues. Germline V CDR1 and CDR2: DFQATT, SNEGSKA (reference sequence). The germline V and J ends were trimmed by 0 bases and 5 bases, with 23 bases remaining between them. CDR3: CSARDRVGHERSDQPQHF. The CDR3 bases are TGCAGTGCTAGAGATAGGGTAGGGCACGAACGATCTGATCAGCCCCAGCATTTT.

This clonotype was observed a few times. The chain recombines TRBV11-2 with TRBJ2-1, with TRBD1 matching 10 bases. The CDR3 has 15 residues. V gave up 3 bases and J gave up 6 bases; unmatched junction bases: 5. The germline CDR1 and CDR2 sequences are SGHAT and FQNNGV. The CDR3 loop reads CASSLPGTGVNEQFF. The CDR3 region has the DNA TGTGCCAGCAGCTTGCCCGGGACAGGGGTCAATGAGCAGTTCTTC.

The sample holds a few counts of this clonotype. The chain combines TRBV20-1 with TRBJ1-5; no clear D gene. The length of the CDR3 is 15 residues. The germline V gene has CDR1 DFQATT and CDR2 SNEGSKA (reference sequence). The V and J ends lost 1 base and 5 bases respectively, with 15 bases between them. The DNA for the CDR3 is TGCAGTGCTAGAGTCGGGCCAGAGAGCCATCAGCCCCAGCATTTT. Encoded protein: CSARVGPESHQPQHF.

The CDR3, as DNA: TGCGGCGGGGTTTCGGGGTCAGATACGCAGTATTTT. Protein product: CGGVSGSDTQYF. The rearrangement joins TRBV29-1 to TRBJ2-3; D possibly corresponds to TRBD2 (6 bases). Germline loops: CDR1 SQVTM, CDR2 ANQGSEA. The CDR3 consists of 12 residues.

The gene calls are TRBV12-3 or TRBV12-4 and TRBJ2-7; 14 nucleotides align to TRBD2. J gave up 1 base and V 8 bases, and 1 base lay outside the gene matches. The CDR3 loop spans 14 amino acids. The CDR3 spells CASGTSGGSYEQYF. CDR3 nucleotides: TGTGCCAGCGGGACTAGCGGGGGTTCCTACGAGCAGTACTTC.

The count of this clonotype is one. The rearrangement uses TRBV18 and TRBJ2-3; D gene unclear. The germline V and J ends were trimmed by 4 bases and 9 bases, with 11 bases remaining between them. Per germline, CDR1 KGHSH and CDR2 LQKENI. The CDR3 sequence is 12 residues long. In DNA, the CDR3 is TGTGCCAGCTCACTGGCGGACGGGACGCAGTATTTT. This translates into CASSLADGTQYF.

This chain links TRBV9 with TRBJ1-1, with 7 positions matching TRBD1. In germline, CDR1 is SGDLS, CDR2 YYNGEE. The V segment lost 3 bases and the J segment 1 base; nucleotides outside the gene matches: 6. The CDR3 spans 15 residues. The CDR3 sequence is CASSAGTVGNTEAFF. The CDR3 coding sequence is TGTGCCAGCAGCGCTGGGACAGTGGGGAACACTGAAGCTTTCTTT.

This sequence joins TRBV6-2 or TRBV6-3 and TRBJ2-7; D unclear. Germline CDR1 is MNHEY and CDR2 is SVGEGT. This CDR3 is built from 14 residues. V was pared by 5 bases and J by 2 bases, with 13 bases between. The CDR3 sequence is CASSPHLMAYEQYF. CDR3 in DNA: TGTGCCAGCAGTCCTCACCTAATGGCCTACGAGCAGTACTTC.

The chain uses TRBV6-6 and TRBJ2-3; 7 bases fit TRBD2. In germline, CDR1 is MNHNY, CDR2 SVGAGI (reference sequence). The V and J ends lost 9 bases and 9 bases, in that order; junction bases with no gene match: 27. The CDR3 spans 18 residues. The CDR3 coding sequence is TGTGCCAGTCAGGTTACAAGCGGGACCCATTCAGGCTTGGTGACGCAGTATTTT. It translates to CASQVTSGTHSGLVTQYF.

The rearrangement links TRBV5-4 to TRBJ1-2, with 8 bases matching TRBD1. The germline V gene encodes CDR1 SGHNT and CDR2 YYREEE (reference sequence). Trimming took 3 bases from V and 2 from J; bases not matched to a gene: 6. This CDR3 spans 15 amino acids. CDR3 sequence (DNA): TGTGCCAGCAGCTCTTACCGGGACAGGAACTATGGCTACACCTTC. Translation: CASSSYRDRNYGYTF.

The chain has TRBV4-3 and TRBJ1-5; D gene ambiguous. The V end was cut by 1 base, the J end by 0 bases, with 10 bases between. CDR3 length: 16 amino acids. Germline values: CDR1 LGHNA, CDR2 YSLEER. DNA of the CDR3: TGCGCCAGCAGCCAAGTGGTAAGCGTTAGCAATCAGCCCCAGCATTTT. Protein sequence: CASSQVVSVSNQPQHF.

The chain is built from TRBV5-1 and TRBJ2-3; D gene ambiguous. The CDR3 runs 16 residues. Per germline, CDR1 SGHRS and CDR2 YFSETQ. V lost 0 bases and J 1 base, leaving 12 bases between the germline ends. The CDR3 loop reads CASSLAQAGRTDTQYF. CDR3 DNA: TGCGCCAGCAGCTTGGCCCAGGCAGGCCGCACAGATACGCAGTATTTT.

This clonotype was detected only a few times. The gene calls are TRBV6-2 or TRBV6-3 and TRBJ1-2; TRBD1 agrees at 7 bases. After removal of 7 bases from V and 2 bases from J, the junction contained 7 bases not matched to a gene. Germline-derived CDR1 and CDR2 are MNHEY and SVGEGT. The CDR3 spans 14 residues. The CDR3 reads CASMKQGTNYGYTF. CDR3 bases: TGTGCCAGCATGAAACAGGGGACCAACTATGGCTACACCTTC.